Below, one T cell receptor beta chain is given with its context. The record originates from a study of blood T cell repertoires in COVID-19. Study context: Both acute and convalescent COVID-19 samples were obtained from the United States, Italy and Spain.

Profiled with immunoSEQ multiplex PCR; TCRdb holds only in-frame clones, not every one. Here the sample spans tens of thousands of clones, roughly 85% being singletons. The CDR3 has 13 amino acids. Deletions cut 5 bases from V and 4 bases from J, with 11 bases between. From germline, CDR1 is SNHLY and CDR2 FYNNEI. V gene TRBV2 combines with J gene TRBJ1-1; D is perhaps TRBD1 (6 bases). This clonotype was sampled from a man aged 35-49 years with acute or convalescent COVID-19. The sequencing sample was made of peripheral blood. The chain's CDR3 is CASSPQGVTEAFF. CDR3 in DNA: TGTGCCAGCAGTCCACAGGGCGTCACTGAAGCTTTCTTT.